Presented here are 4 T cell receptor beta chains from one specimen sequenced in a study of CD8 T cells in ankylosing spondylitis. Via MiXCR, TCRdb re-called the 5' RACE reads, giving one row per CDR3 protein. This table holds 250,000 to 350,000 distinct CDR3 sequences, roughly 20% found once. Material: blood, either unsorted or a sorted T cell fraction (not recorded which). These receptors all come from a female donor with ankylosing spondylitis or in good health (not recorded which).

The chain combines TRBV20-1 with TRBJ2-7; D gene uncertain. The CDR3 is made up of 12 amino acids. CDR1 DFQATT and CDR2 SNEGSKA come from the germline V gene (reference sequence). The CDR3 protein is CSARLVPYEQYF. The DNA of the CDR3 is TGCAGCGCCCGTCTTGTACCCTACGAGCAGTACTTC.

The chain recombines TRBV7-2 with TRBJ2-5; 8 bases map to TRBD1. V lost 3 bases to trimming and J lost 5 bases; unmatched junction nucleotides: 5. The CDR3 spans 14 residues. The germline CDR1 and CDR2 sequences are SGHTA and FQGNSA. Written as DNA, the CDR3 is TGTGCCAGCAGCTTCAGGGGGCGTTCGGAGACCCAGTACTTC. As protein: CASSFRGRSETQYF.

This rearrangement joins TRBV20-1 to TRBJ1-1, with D possibly being TRBD1 (5 bases). Germline assignment: CDR1 DFQATT and CDR2 SNEGSKA (reference sequence). V lost 0 bases and J 1 base, leaving 9 bases between the germline ends. This CDR3 comprises 14 residues. The CDR3 sequence is CSARDIDRNTEAFF. CDR3 nucleotides: TGCAGTGCTAGAGACATAGACAGGAACACTGAAGCTTTCTTT.

The rearrangement links TRBV4-3 to TRBJ2-1, with D perhaps matching TRBD2 (6 bases). The CDR3 totals 15 residues. Trimming took 4 bases from V and 0 from J, leaving 10 bases between them. Germline CDR1 LGHNA, CDR2 YSLEER. The CDR3 bases are TGCGCCAGCAGCCTCGGGACTCTCTCCTACAATGAGCAGTTCTTC. This translates into CASSLGTLSYNEQFF.